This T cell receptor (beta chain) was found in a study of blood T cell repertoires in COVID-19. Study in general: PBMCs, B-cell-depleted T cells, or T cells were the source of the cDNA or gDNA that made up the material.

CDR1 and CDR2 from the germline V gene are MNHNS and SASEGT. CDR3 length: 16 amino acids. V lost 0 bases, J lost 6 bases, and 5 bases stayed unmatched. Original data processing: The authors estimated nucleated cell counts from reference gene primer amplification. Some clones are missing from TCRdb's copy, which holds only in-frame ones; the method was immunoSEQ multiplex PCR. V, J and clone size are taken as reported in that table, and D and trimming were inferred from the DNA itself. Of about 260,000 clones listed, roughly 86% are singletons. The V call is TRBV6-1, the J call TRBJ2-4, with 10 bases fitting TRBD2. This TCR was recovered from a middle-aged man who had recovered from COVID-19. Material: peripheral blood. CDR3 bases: TGTGCCAGCAGTGAAGCCGTAAGGACTAGCGGAAACATTCAGTACTTC. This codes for CASSEAVRTSGNIQYF.